The 30 T cell receptor beta chains in this list originate from one sample, sequenced in a study of blood T cell repertoires in COVID-19. Data came from immunoSEQ multiplex PCR; TCRdb stores just in-frame clones and leaves some out. Of some 270,000 clones listed, 75% to 90% are singletons. Sequenced: PBMCs or T cells enriched from blood (not recorded which). Receptor source: a woman in her 30s with acute COVID-19.

This chain connects TRBV19 to TRBJ2-3; 8 bases agree with TRBD1. The V gene's germline CDR1 is LNHDA and CDR2 SQIVND (reference sequence). V was pared by 5 bases and J by 6 bases, with 16 bases of the junction left unmatched. The CDR3 runs 17 residues. DNA for the CDR3: TGTGCCAGTAGTCCTGAACCGGGGGACAGGTCCTTGGATACGCAGTATTTT. This encodes CASSPEPGDRSLDTQYF. Full variable domain (remainder filled in from reference TRBV19 and TRBJ2-3): DGGITQSPKYLFRKEGQNVTLSCEQNLNHDAMYWYRQDPGQGLRLIYYSQIVNDFQKGDIAEGYSVSREKKESFPLTVTSAQKNPTAFYLCASSPEPGDRSLDTQYFGPGTRLTVL.

The chain carries TRBV2 and TRBJ1-1, with a weak D call TRBD1 (6 bases). This CDR3 is 16 amino acids long. CDR1 and CDR2 from the germline V gene are SNHLY and FYNNEI. Trimming cost V 6 bases and J 1 base, with 18 bases left between them. Here the CDR3 reads CASSSGQPLRNTEAFF. CDR3 bases: TGTGCCAGCAGCAGCGGACAGCCCTTGAGGAACACTGAAGCTTTCTTT.

V is TRBV18 and J is TRBJ1-6, with 8 bases identical to TRBD1. Germline CDR1 is KGHSH and CDR2 is LQKENI. With 4 bases clipped from V and 5 bases from J, the junction kept 7 bases outside the gene matches. The CDR3 covers 16 residues. This chain's CDR3 is CASSQEDRGNNSPLHF. CDR3 nucleotide sequence: TGTGCCAGCTCACAAGAAGACAGGGGAAATAATTCACCCCTCCACTTT.

This chain uses TRBV28 with TRBJ2-1, with no clear D. Germline lookup yields CDR1 MDHEN and CDR2 SYDVKM. V was trimmed by 7 bases and J by 0 bases, leaving 13 bases between them. This CDR3 has 15 amino acids. Here the CDR3 DNA reads TGTGCCAGCAATTGGGCCCCGAGCTCCTACAATGAGCAGTTCTTC. Translating it yields CASNWAPSSYNEQFF.

This rearrangement joins TRBV7-9 to TRBJ2-1; 8 bases agree with TRBD1. The CDR3 is 12 amino acids. J gave up 8 bases and V 5 bases, and 2 bases lay outside the gene matches. Germline CDR1 and CDR2: SEHNR and FQNEAQ (reference sequence). The CDR3 sequence is CASSQGADEQFF. The CDR3 bases are TGTGCCAGCAGCCAGGGGGCGGATGAGCAGTTCTTC.

The chain is built from TRBV18 and TRBJ1-2; TRBD1 matches 7 bases. In germline, CDR1 is KGHSH, CDR2 LQKENI. Trimming cost V 4 bases and J 2 bases; bases outside gene matches: 7. CDR3 length equals 15 residues. CDR3 coding DNA: TGTGCCAGCTCACAGACGGGACAGACAAACTATGGCTACACCTTC. Translated, it gives CASSQTGQTNYGYTF.

J is TRBJ1-5 and V is TRBV21-1. TRBV21-1 is a known pseudogene. The length of the CDR3 is 15 residues. CDR3 amino acids: CATYQEIRGNQPQHF. The CDR3 coding sequence is TGTGCCACCTACCAAGAGATACGAGGCAATCAGCCCCAGCATTTT.

In this sample, this clone turned up once. This rearrangement joins TRBV6-2 or TRBV6-3 to TRBJ1-1; 8 bases map to TRBD1. Germline CDR1 reads MNHEY; CDR2 reads SVGEGT. J lost 4 bases, V lost 3 bases, and 13 bases had no gene match. There are 17 residues in the CDR3. CDR3 region: CASSYGGQGRTGTEAFF. The DNA for the CDR3 is TGTGCCAGCAGTTATGGAGGACAGGGAAGGACGGGCACTGAAGCTTTCTTT.

J is TRBJ1-1 and V is TRBV19, with 7 bases lining up with TRBD1. CDR1 is LNHDA, CDR2 SQIVND, per germline (reference sequence). Trimming at V came to 3 bases and at J to 6 bases, leaving 4 bases not matched to a gene. The CDR3 consists of 13 residues. The CDR3 spells CASSMTGKSEAFF. DNA of the CDR3: TGTGCCAGTAGTATGACAGGGAAATCTGAAGCTTTCTTT.

The CDR3, as DNA: TGTGCCAGCAGCCAAGTAAGCGGGAACACCGGGGAGCTGTTTTTT. This sequence encodes CASSQVSGNTGELFF. The rearrangement links TRBV4-2 to TRBJ2-2; D perhaps matches TRBD2 (5 bases). The CDR3 is 15 residues long. CDR1 is LGHNA, CDR2 YNFKEQ, per germline. Trimming removed 1 base at V and 1 base at J, with 7 bases between.

J is TRBJ1-5 and V is TRBV19; no clear D gene. This CDR3 has 15 residues. The V gene's germline CDR1 is LNHDA and CDR2 SQIVND (reference sequence). V dropped 5 bases and J dropped 7 bases, with 18 bases sitting between them. The chain's CDR3 is CASSDRRGGGQPQHF. As DNA, the CDR3 is TGTGCCAGTAGTGATCGTCGGGGAGGTGGGCAGCCCCAGCATTTT.

The rearrangement uses TRBV7-8 and TRBJ2-7, with TRBD2 identical over 8 bases. The CDR3 is made up of 16 amino acids. The J segment lost 3 bases and the V segment lost 1 base, leaving 8 bases of the junction unmatched. Germline values: CDR1 SGHVS, CDR2 FQNEAQ. As DNA, the CDR3 is TGTGCCAGCAGCTTAGGGCTGCTAGCGGGTAGCTACGAGCAGTACTTC. The encoded protein is CASSLGLLAGSYEQYF.

The gene calls are TRBV5-1 and TRBJ1-2; D is undetermined. CDR3 length: 15 residues. V was clipped by 0 bases and J by 0 bases, with 9 bases between them. The V gene's germline CDR1 is SGHRS and CDR2 YFSETQ. CDR3 nucleotide sequence: TGCGCCAGCAGCTTGGGTCAGGAACCTAACTATGGCTACACCTTC. This gives the protein CASSLGQEPNYGYTF. Variable domain in full (rest from reference TRBV5-1 and TRBJ1-2): KAGVTQTPRYLIKTRGQQVTLSCSPISGHRSVSWYQQTPGQGLQFLFEYFSETQRNKGNFPGRFSGRQFSNSRSEMNVSTLELGDSALYLCASSLGQEPNYGYTFGSGTRLTVV.

V and J are TRBV29-1 and TRBJ2-3; TRBD1 aligns across 9 bases. V shed 4 bases and J 3 bases; nucleotides not matched to a gene: 14. There are 17 residues in the CDR3. CDR1 and CDR2 (germline): SQVTM, ANQGSEA. The CDR3 DNA follows: TGCAGCGTTGTTTGGGACACGGGACAGGGCGGAACAGATACGCAGTATTTT. As protein: CSVVWDTGQGGTDTQYF.

The chain is built from TRBV4-1 and TRBJ2-7, with no clear D. V gave up 1 base and J gave up 6 bases, with 16 bases separating them. The CDR3 has 15 residues. The germline gives CDR1 MGHRA, CDR2 YSYEKL. Here the CDR3 reads CASSQVGSPIGEQYF. CDR3 DNA: TGCGCCAGCAGCCAAGTTGGTAGCCCCATTGGCGAGCAGTACTTC.

The V gene is TRBV2, the J gene TRBJ2-2; 8 bases are shared with TRBD1. Germline V CDR1 and CDR2: SNHLY, FYNNEI. CDR3 length: 14 amino acids. The DNA for the CDR3 is TGTGGAAGCAGTGCCGGACAGGGTACCGGGGAGCTGTTTTTT. As protein: CGSSAGQGTGELFF. Together with reference TRBV2 and TRBJ2-2, the CDR3 gives the full variable domain: EPEVTQTPSHQVTQMGQEVILRCVPISNHLYFYWYRQILGQKVEFLVSFYNNEISEKSEIFDDQFSVERPDGSNFTLKIRSTKLEDSAMYFCGSSAGQGTGELFFGEGSRLTVL.

In DNA, the CDR3 is TGTGCCAGCAGTTACGTGGAGGGAGGGCCGGCAGATACGCAGTATTTT. This codes for CASSYVEGGPADTQYF. V and J are TRBV6-2 or TRBV6-3 and TRBJ2-3; 7 bases fit TRBD2. The germline V gene has CDR1 MNHEY and CDR2 SVGEGT. The CDR3 runs 16 residues. With V trimmed by 2 bases and J by 4 bases, 9 bases remained unmatched.

The V gene is TRBV4-3, the J gene TRBJ2-1; D ambiguous. CDR1 LGHNA and CDR2 YSLEER come from the germline V gene. The ends were cut back, 4 bases at V and 0 bases at J, with 10 bases in the middle. This CDR3 contains 15 residues. The CDR3 region has the DNA TGCGCCAGCAGCCTCGACTCCAGCTCCTACAATGAGCAGTTCTTC. The encoded protein is CASSLDSSSYNEQFF.

This clone was seen once. This chain connects TRBV6-4 to TRBJ2-1; 11 positions agree with TRBD2. Germline CDR1 and CDR2: MRHNA and SNTAGT. There are 15 residues in the CDR3. V shed 6 bases and J 9 bases; nucleotides not matched to a gene: 10. CDR3 sequence: CASRELAGETFEQFF. Here the CDR3 DNA reads TGTGCCAGCAGAGAACTAGCGGGAGAAACCTTTGAGCAGTTCTTC.

The rearrangement uses TRBV20-1 and TRBJ1-1; D is possibly TRBD1 (5 bases). Germline CDR1 DFQATT, CDR2 SNEGSKA (reference sequence). This CDR3 spans 11 amino acids. The ends were cut back, 6 bases at V and 2 bases at J, with 7 bases in the middle. CDR3 bases: TGCAGTGCCCAGGGTAACACTGAAGCTTTCTTT. It translates to CSAQGNTEAFF.

This clone was picked up one time. The CDR3 nucleotides are TGTGCCAGCAGCTTGAGCTTAGCGGGAGGCGTCTACGAGCAGTACTTC. Protein product: CASSLSLAGGVYEQYF. The gene calls are TRBV11-2 and TRBJ2-7; 10 bases agree with TRBD2. The CDR3 extends over 16 amino acids. Trimming took 3 bases from V and 3 from J; bases not matched to a gene: 8. CDR1 is SGHAT, CDR2 FQNNGV, per germline.

The chain links TRBV4-1 to TRBJ1-6, with a possible D match to TRBD1 (6 bases). Germline V gene data show CDR1 as MGHRA and CDR2 as YSYEKL. V lost 0 bases and J lost 7, with 13 bases in between. The CDR3 is made up of 16 amino acids. CDR3 sequence (DNA): TGCGCCAGCAGCCAAGAGTATACAGGGTGGAATTCACCCCTCCACTTT. Its protein product is CASSQEYTGWNSPLHF.

The CDR3 loop reads CASSPGTIPYEQYF. In nucleotides, the CDR3 is TGTGCCAGCAGCCCAGGGACAATCCCCTACGAGCAGTACTTC. The genes are TRBV9 and TRBJ2-7, with a weak D call TRBD1 (6 bases). With 4 bases removed from V and 2 bases from J, the gap between germline ends came to 13 bases. This CDR3 is 14 amino acids long. Germline V CDR1 and CDR2: SGDLS, YYNGEE.

The CDR3, as DNA: TGTGCCATCACCACCGGGAGAACAGGGGGCAACGAGCAGTACTTC. It is translated as CAITTGRTGGNEQYF. The chain uses TRBV10-3 and TRBJ2-7, with 9 bases identical to TRBD1. The germline CDR1 and CDR2 sequences are ENHRY and SYGVKD. The CDR3 extends over 15 amino acids. Trimming removed 7 bases from V and 5 bases from J; junction bases left unmatched: 12.

The chain has TRBV7-3 and TRBJ2-3; 7 nucleotides line up with TRBD2. This CDR3 is built from 15 residues. Germline CDR1 is SGHTA and CDR2 is FQGTGA. V gave up 1 base and J gave up 5 bases; unmatched junction bases: 6. The CDR3 loop reads CASSLMAGEIDTQYF. The CDR3 DNA is TGTGCCAGCAGCTTAATGGCGGGAGAGATAGATACGCAGTATTTT.

The sample holds one count of this clone. The chain is built from TRBV20-1 and TRBJ2-2, with TRBD2 matching 10 bases. CDR1 DFQATT and CDR2 SNEGSKA come from the germline V gene (reference sequence). CDR3 length: 15 residues. With 3 bases clipped from V and 8 bases from J, the junction kept 9 bases outside the gene matches. The CDR3, as DNA: TGCAGTGCTAGTCCTAGCGGGAGTTTGAGAGGGGAGCTGTTTTTT. Amino acids: CSASPSGSLRGELFF.

This sequence joins TRBV4-2 and TRBJ2-3, with unresolved D. Germline V lookup: CDR1 LGHNA, CDR2 YNFKEQ. V was shortened by 3 bases and J by 6 bases, with 13 bases between the two germline ends. This CDR3 spans 14 amino acids. CDR3 residues: CASSQPPQSDTQYF. In DNA, the CDR3 is TGTGCCAGCAGCCAGCCCCCACAGTCGGATACGCAGTATTTT.

The chain has TRBV3-1 (or the pseudogene TRBV3-2) and TRBJ2-1; TRBD2 might be the D (5 bases). The germline CDR1 and CDR2 sequences are LGHDT and YNNKEL (reference sequence). V was cut by 6 bases and J by 1 base, with 10 bases left in between. The CDR3 is made up of 14 amino acids. The CDR3 protein is CASRSGSSYNEQFF. The CDR3 bases are TGTGCCAGCAGGAGCGGCTCGTCCTACAATGAGCAGTTCTTC.

This CDR3 reads CASSPQTSGRAFSYEQYF. CDR3 bases: TGTGCCAGCAGCCCCCAGACTAGCGGGAGGGCCTTCTCCTACGAGCAGTACTTC. The chain combines TRBV11-2 with TRBJ2-7; 14 nucleotides align to TRBD2. J was trimmed by 0 bases and V by 5 bases; bases with no gene match: 9. The germline CDR1 and CDR2 sequences are SGHAT and FQNNGV. This CDR3 contains 18 residues.

This clone has more than one count but fewer than ten. The chain couples TRBV7-2 to TRBJ2-7; 8 positions agree with TRBD1. The CDR3 contains 15 residues. CDR1 is SGHTA and CDR2 is FQGNSA in the germline V gene. The ends lost 6 bases at V and 0 bases at J; junction bases unmatched: 7. The CDR3 nucleotides read TGTGCCAGCAGAGAAGGGACAGGACCCTCCTACGAGCAGTACTTC. Translated, it gives CASREGTGPSYEQYF.